This TCR beta chain was observed in a study of CD8+CD57+ T cells in acquired aplastic anemia. Genomic DNA constituted the template upon which TCR beta VDJ and CDR3 profiling was performed. TCRdb processed the reads anew with MiXCR; each CDR3 protein has one entry. This table holds about 290,000 distinct CDR3 sequences, about 50% found once. Sequencing involved patients with CD8+CD57+ cell expansion previously shown by flow cytometry. The CDR3 is 16 amino acids. Per germline, CDR1 SGHRS and CDR2 YFSETQ. Trimming removed 0 bases from V and 6 bases from J; junction bases left unmatched: 8. This clonotype was detected many times.

The source is a human donor with aplastic anemia. The chain carries TRBV5-1 and TRBJ1-1; 10 nucleotides match TRBD1. Sample: sorted CD4+, CD8+, or CD8+CD57+ T cells (not recorded which) from PBMCs. The CDR3 protein is CASSLEGQGSSAEAFF. The CDR3 region has the DNA TGCGCCAGCAGCTTGGAGGGACAGGGGAGTAGTGCTGAAGCTTTCTTT.